The rows below give T cell receptor beta chains drawn from one sample of a study of blood T cells in healthy people across ages. TCRdb re-called the 5' RACE reads with MiXCR, one entry per CDR3 protein. The sample holds 1.5 million to 2 million distinct CDR3 sequences, 49% seen once. The specimen was blood. The origin of the receptors is a woman aged 40-49 years in good health. Both conserved end residues are part of each CDR3. Each record gives: D gene, V gene, clone size, J gene, CDR3 protein, CDR3 DNA. D genes are given only for firm matches. Size values are once, few and many counts, or a class for expanded clones, and some rows have none.

d_call: TRBD1
v_call: TRBV5-1
clone_size: -
j_call: TRBJ2-1
cdr3_aa: CASSWSTGGKNNEQFF
cdr3_nt: TGCGCCAGCAGCTGGTCGACAGGGGGCAAGAACAATGAGCAGTTCTTC

d_call: -
v_call: TRBV7-2
clone_size: many
j_call: TRBJ2-1
cdr3_aa: CASSLVVYNEQFF
cdr3_nt: TGTGCCAGCAGCTTAGTGGTCTACAATGAGCAGTTCTTC

d_call: -
v_call: TRBV12-3/TRBV12-4
clone_size: many
j_call: TRBJ2-3
cdr3_aa: CASSLAWGTDTQYF
cdr3_nt: TGTGCCAGCAGTTTAGCGTGGGGGACAGATACGCAGTATTTT

d_call: TRBD1
v_call: TRBV20-1
clone_size: few
j_call: TRBJ1-5
cdr3_aa: CSASGQPPRGNQPQHF
cdr3_nt: TGCAGTGCCTCGGGACAGCCACCACGGGGCAACCAGCCCCAGCATTTT

d_call: -
v_call: TRBV20-1
clone_size: -
j_call: TRBJ2-1
cdr3_aa: CSARRLPANEQFF
cdr3_nt: TGCAGTGCTAGAAGACTCCCGGCAAATGAGCAGTTCTTC

d_call: TRBD2
v_call: TRBV7-2
clone_size: -
j_call: TRBJ2-5
cdr3_aa: CASSMTSGGETQYF
cdr3_nt: TGTGCCAGCAGCATGACTAGCGGGGGGGAGACCCAGTACTTC

d_call: -
v_call: TRBV9
clone_size: -
j_call: TRBJ2-1
cdr3_aa: CASSVEQEQFF
cdr3_nt: TGTGCCAGCAGCGTAGAACAGGAGCAGTTCTTC

d_call: -
v_call: TRBV20-1
clone_size: -
j_call: TRBJ1-5
cdr3_aa: CSASRDVNQPQHF
cdr3_nt: TGCAGTGCTTCCCGGGACGTAAATCAGCCCCAGCATTTT

d_call: TRBD1
v_call: TRBV2
clone_size: -
j_call: TRBJ1-5
cdr3_aa: CASKGADQPQHF
cdr3_nt: TGTGCCAGCAAGGGGGCGGATCAGCCCCAGCATTTT

d_call: -
v_call: TRBV29-1
clone_size: -
j_call: TRBJ1-2
cdr3_aa: CSVVEQGRNGGYTF
cdr3_nt: TGCAGCGTTGTAGAACAGGGTAGGAACGGTGGCTACACCTTC

d_call: TRBD1
v_call: TRBV7-2
clone_size: -
j_call: TRBJ2-5
cdr3_aa: CASSKGQGAGQETQYF
cdr3_nt: TGTGCCAGCAGCAAGGGACAGGGGGCTGGGCAAGAGACCCAGTACTTC

d_call: -
v_call: TRBV12-3/TRBV12-4
clone_size: -
j_call: TRBJ1-2
cdr3_aa: CASSSVGGYTF
cdr3_nt: TGTGCCAGCAGTAGTGTTGGTGGCTACACCTTC

d_call: -
v_call: TRBV6-1
clone_size: few
j_call: TRBJ2-1
cdr3_aa: CASSEGRSSYNEQFF
cdr3_nt: TGTGCCAGCAGTGAAGGTAGGAGCTCCTACAATGAGCAGTTCTTC

d_call: TRBD1
v_call: TRBV10-3
clone_size: -
j_call: TRBJ2-7
cdr3_aa: CAISEPDRGLREQYF
cdr3_nt: TGTGCCATCAGTGAACCGGACAGGGGGCTTAGAGAGCAGTACTTC

d_call: -
v_call: TRBV10-3
clone_size: few
j_call: TRBJ2-7
cdr3_aa: CAISENQGLSYEQYF
cdr3_nt: TGTGCCATCAGTGAGAATCAGGGCCTTTCCTACGAGCAGTACTTC

d_call: -
v_call: TRBV11-1
clone_size: -
j_call: TRBJ2-3
cdr3_aa: CASSVQRAATQYF
cdr3_nt: TGTGCCAGCAGCGTTCAAAGGGCGGCTACGCAGTATTTT

d_call: TRBD2
v_call: TRBV12-3/TRBV12-4
clone_size: few
j_call: TRBJ2-3
cdr3_aa: CASSLTSGVGADTQYF
cdr3_nt: TGTGCCAGCAGTTTGACTAGCGGGGTAGGCGCAGATACGCAGTATTTT

d_call: -
v_call: TRBV25-1
clone_size: once
j_call: TRBJ1-5
cdr3_aa: CASSDSGPSNQPQHF
cdr3_nt: TGTGCCAGCAGTGATTCAGGGCCATCCAATCAGCCCCAGCATTTT

d_call: TRBD2
v_call: TRBV12-3/TRBV12-4
clone_size: -
j_call: TRBJ2-1
cdr3_aa: CASSLFVSGGSTYNEQFF
cdr3_nt: TGTGCCAGCAGTTTGTTTGTTAGCGGGGGCTCTACCTACAATGAGCAATTCTTC

d_call: -
v_call: TRBV27
clone_size: -
j_call: TRBJ1-2
cdr3_aa: CASGSGVDGYTF
cdr3_nt: TGTGCCAGCGGCTCTGGGGTAGACGGCTACACCTTC

d_call: TRBD2
v_call: TRBV6-5
clone_size: -
j_call: TRBJ2-4
cdr3_aa: CASSYLFMREIRSAKNIQYF
cdr3_nt: TGTGCCAGCAGTTACCTCTTTATGCGGGAGATAAGATCAGCCAAAAACATTCAGTACTTC

d_call: TRBD1
v_call: TRBV25-1
clone_size: -
j_call: TRBJ1-2
cdr3_aa: CASSDLQTGHYGYTF
cdr3_nt: TGTGCCAGCAGTGACCTCCAGACAGGGCACTATGGCTACACCTTC

d_call: -
v_call: TRBV4-2
clone_size: -
j_call: TRBJ1-5
cdr3_aa: CASSQDPGRVISQPQHF
cdr3_nt: TGTGCCAGCAGCCAAGATCCTGGCAGGGTGATTAGTCAGCCCCAGCATTTT

d_call: TRBD2
v_call: TRBV27
clone_size: few
j_call: TRBJ2-1
cdr3_aa: CARPRTSGGPTKTYNEQFF
cdr3_nt: TGTGCCAGACCCCGAACTAGCGGGGGCCCTACAAAAACTTACAATGAGCAGTTCTTC

d_call: TRBD2
v_call: TRBV19
clone_size: -
j_call: TRBJ2-1
cdr3_aa: CASSIFLAGGPNNEQFF
cdr3_nt: TGTGCCAGTAGTATCTTCCTAGCGGGGGGGCCAAACAATGAGCAGTTCTTC

d_call: TRBD1
v_call: TRBV12-3/TRBV12-4
clone_size: many
j_call: TRBJ2-5
cdr3_aa: CASSPGTGRETQYF
cdr3_nt: TGTGCCAGCAGCCCCGGGACAGGGAGAGAGACCCAGTACTTC

d_call: -
v_call: TRBV7-2
clone_size: -
j_call: TRBJ2-3
cdr3_aa: CASSFGGAINTQYF
cdr3_nt: TGTGCCAGCAGCTTTGGTGGGGCTATCAATACGCAGTATTTT

d_call: TRBD2
v_call: TRBV7-2
clone_size: -
j_call: TRBJ2-1
cdr3_aa: CASSLDGLASNEQFF
cdr3_nt: TGTGCCAGCAGCTTAGATGGACTAGCTAGCAATGAGCAGTTCTTC

d_call: -
v_call: TRBV24-1
clone_size: -
j_call: TRBJ2-2
cdr3_aa: CATSEGVDTGELFF
cdr3_nt: TGTGCCACCAGTGAGGGGGTGGACACCGGGGAGCTGTTTTTT

d_call: -
v_call: TRBV4-3
clone_size: -
j_call: TRBJ2-1
cdr3_aa: CASSRTMYPTNEQFF
cdr3_nt: TGCGCCAGCAGCCGAACTATGTACCCTACCAATGAGCAGTTCTTC

d_call: TRBD2
v_call: TRBV20-1
clone_size: few
j_call: TRBJ2-5
cdr3_aa: CSARETSGGSKAQYF
cdr3_nt: TGCAGTGCTAGAGAGACTAGCGGGGGGTCAAAAGCACAGTACTTC

d_call: -
v_call: TRBV25-1
clone_size: -
j_call: TRBJ1-4
cdr3_aa: CASSEPPREKLFF
cdr3_nt: TGTGCCAGCAGTGAGCCTCCTCGTGAAAAACTGTTTTTT

d_call: -
v_call: TRBV20-1
clone_size: few
j_call: TRBJ2-3
cdr3_aa: CSARVGGFTDTQYF
cdr3_nt: TGCAGTGCTAGAGTGGGGGGATTCACAGATACGCAGTATTTT

d_call: -
v_call: TRBV20-1
clone_size: -
j_call: TRBJ1-5
cdr3_aa: CTVDGGNQPQHF
cdr3_nt: TGCACCGTGGACGGGGGCAATCAGCCCCAGCATTTT

d_call: -
v_call: TRBV3-1
clone_size: -
j_call: TRBJ2-7
cdr3_aa: CASSQPRGPSYNEQYF
cdr3_nt: TGTGCCAGCAGCCAGCCTCGGGGGCCCTCCTACAATGAGCAGTACTTC

d_call: -
v_call: TRBV29-1
clone_size: -
j_call: TRBJ2-7
cdr3_aa: CSVGGFHGDPYEQYF
cdr3_nt: TGCAGCGTTGGTGGGTTCCACGGGGACCCCTACGAGCAGTACTTC

d_call: -
v_call: TRBV28
clone_size: -
j_call: TRBJ2-3
cdr3_aa: CASMFILTDTQYF
cdr3_nt: TGTGCCAGCATGTTCATCCTCACAGATACGCAGTATTTT

d_call: -
v_call: TRBV9
clone_size: -
j_call: TRBJ2-5
cdr3_aa: CASSVDERQETQYF
cdr3_nt: TGTGCCAGCAGCGTAGACGAGAGACAAGAGACCCAGTACTTC

d_call: -
v_call: TRBV5-1
clone_size: few
j_call: TRBJ2-3
cdr3_aa: CASSGGRLTDTQYF
cdr3_nt: TGCGCCAGCAGCGGTGGGCGCCTCACAGATACGCAGTATTTT

d_call: -
v_call: TRBV6-5
clone_size: few
j_call: TRBJ2-5
cdr3_aa: CASSPRDNQETQYF
cdr3_nt: TGTGCCAGCAGCCCTCGGGACAATCAAGAGACCCAGTACTTC

d_call: TRBD1
v_call: TRBV6-2/TRBV6-3
clone_size: -
j_call: TRBJ2-3
cdr3_aa: CASSYWTGFSGDTQYF
cdr3_nt: TGTGCCAGCAGTTACTGGACAGGGTTTAGCGGAGATACGCAGTATTTT

d_call: TRBD1
v_call: TRBV12-3/TRBV12-4
clone_size: -
j_call: TRBJ1-2
cdr3_aa: CASGRQGREGYTF
cdr3_nt: TGTGCCAGCGGAAGACAGGGAAGAGAAGGCTACACCTTC

d_call: -
v_call: TRBV11-2
clone_size: -
j_call: TRBJ2-3
cdr3_aa: CASSLSPGVGPTDTQYF
cdr3_nt: TGTGCCAGCAGCTTATCCCCAGGGGTGGGACCCACAGATACGCAGTATTTT

d_call: -
v_call: TRBV4-3
clone_size: once
j_call: TRBJ1-5
cdr3_aa: CASSQGESGDQPQHF
cdr3_nt: TGCGCCAGCAGCCAAGGTGAATCGGGTGATCAGCCCCAGCATTTT